One and the same sample provided the 26 T cell receptor beta chains below, sequenced in a study of blood T cell repertoires in COVID-19. TCRdb's table, derived via immunoSEQ multiplex PCR, lists solely in-frame clones and lacks some. The table shows about 300,000 clones, with 87% occurring only once. The sequenced material came from peripheral blood. Source of these receptors: a man younger than 30 with active or convalescent COVID-19.

The chain has TRBV27 and TRBJ1-1; tentative D call: TRBD1 (5 bases). Trimming took off 0 bases at V and 1 base at J, with 12 bases between the two ends. Per germline, CDR1 MNHEY and CDR2 SMNVEV (reference sequence). CDR3 length equals 16 residues. CDR3 nucleotides: TGTGCCAGCAGTTTATCGCGGGGGACCCCGAACACTGAAGCTTTCTTT. Its protein is CASSLSRGTPNTEAFF.

The chain couples TRBV7-9 to TRBJ2-2, with TRBD1 matching 7 bases. This CDR3 spans 14 amino acids. The germline V gene has CDR1 SEHNR and CDR2 FQNEAQ (reference sequence). The J segment lost 6 bases and the V segment lost 5 bases, leaving 6 bases of the junction unmatched. CDR3 bases: TGTGCCAGCAGCCTCACAGGGGTCTCCGGGGAGCTGTTTTTT. Residues: CASSLTGVSGELFF.

V and J are TRBV7-9 and TRBJ2-1; TRBD1 matches 7 bases. CDR1 SEHNR and CDR2 FQNEAQ come from the germline V gene (reference sequence). Losses at the gene ends were 4 bases for V and 4 bases for J; bases not matched to a gene: 7. CDR3 length: 15 residues. This chain's CDR3 is CASSSRRGPYNEQFF. The CDR3 coding sequence is TGTGCCAGCAGCTCCCGAAGGGGGCCATACAATGAGCAGTTCTTC.

The J gene is TRBJ1-1, the V gene TRBV23-1, with 7 bases that match TRBD1. TRBV23-1 is known as an ORF, though its function is uncertain. The CDR3 runs 14 residues. Losses at the gene ends were 7 bases for V and 10 bases for J; bases not matched to a gene: 15. CDR3 sequence reads: CASTLKTGRKIAFF. CDR3 sequence (DNA): TGCGCCAGCACCCTAAAGACAGGGCGTAAGATAGCTTTCTTT.

CDR3 sequence (DNA): TGTGCCAGTAGTACCCTCCAGGACACGTGGAACACTGAAGCTTTCTTT. Its protein product is CASSTLQDTWNTEAFF. The chain is built from TRBV19 and TRBJ1-1; D might be TRBD1 (5 bases). The CDR3 is made up of 16 amino acids. Germline V CDR1 and CDR2: LNHDA, SQIVND (reference sequence). V dropped 4 bases and J dropped 1 base, with 16 bases sitting between them.

This chain links TRBV11-2 with TRBJ2-7; weak D call: TRBD1 (5 bases). The CDR3 sequence is 14 residues long. Germline V CDR1 and CDR2: SGHAT, FQNNGV. V shed 2 bases and J shed 3 bases, with 11 bases lying between them. The DNA of the CDR3 is TGTGCCAGCAGCTTAAGGACACAGAACTACGAGCAGTACTTC. Translated: CASSLRTQNYEQYF.

This sequence joins TRBV5-1 and TRBJ1-1; 9 positions agree with TRBD1. This CDR3 comprises 13 residues. V shed 4 bases and J 5 bases; nucleotides not matched to a gene: 3. The germline gives CDR1 SGHRS, CDR2 YFSETQ. As DNA, the CDR3 is TGCGCCAGCAGCCAAGACAGGGGGACTGAAGCTTTCTTT. Protein product: CASSQDRGTEAFF.

The V gene is TRBV3-1 (or the pseudogene TRBV3-2), the J gene TRBJ1-3; D unclear. Germline CDR1 reads LGHDT; CDR2 reads YNNKEL (reference sequence). Trimming removed 5 bases at V and 0 bases at J, with 5 bases between. The CDR3 loop spans 13 amino acids. This CDR3 is CASSGSSGNTIYF. The CDR3 coding sequence is TGTGCCAGCAGCGGGAGCTCTGGAAACACCATATATTTT.

The J gene is TRBJ2-1, the V gene TRBV7-8, with D possibly TRBD1 on 6 matching bases. V was clipped by 3 bases and J by 2 bases, with 11 bases between them. The germline gives CDR1 SGHVS, CDR2 FQNEAQ. This CDR3 is 15 amino acids long. The CDR3: CASSFGTYAYNEQFF. The CDR3 DNA reads as TGTGCCAGCAGCTTCGGGACATATGCCTACAATGAGCAGTTCTTC.

The chain recombines TRBV6-2 or TRBV6-3 with TRBJ2-1; D is perhaps TRBD2 (5 bases). This CDR3 is built from 14 residues. Germline loops: CDR1 MNHEY, CDR2 SVGEGT. The germline V and J ends were trimmed by 3 bases and 2 bases, with 8 bases remaining between them. CDR3 region: CASSYDGAYNEQFF. The CDR3 bases are TGTGCCAGCAGTTATGACGGGGCCTACAATGAGCAGTTCTTC.

V usage is TRBV19 and J usage is TRBJ1-2; a weak D match, TRBD1 (6 bases). Per the germline V gene, CDR1 is LNHDA and CDR2 is SQIVND (reference sequence). The CDR3 covers 13 residues. The V end lost 4 bases, the J end lost 2 bases, and 8 bases lay between the germline ends. The CDR3 protein is CASSTGANYGYTF. The CDR3 DNA is TGTGCCAGTAGTACAGGGGCCAACTATGGCTACACCTTC.

This sequence joins TRBV5-1 and TRBJ1-3, with D hard to call. Germline CDR1 is SGHRS and CDR2 is YFSETQ. Trimming removed 3 bases at V and 2 bases at J, with 9 bases between. CDR3 length: 14 residues. The CDR3 loop is CASSSETTGNTIYF. CDR3 in DNA: TGCGCCAGCAGCTCAGAGACTACTGGAAACACCATATATTTT.

V usage is TRBV2 and J usage is TRBJ2-5, with 7 positions matching TRBD1. CDR3 length equals 13 residues. V shed 5 bases, J shed 5 bases, and the junction held 5 bases outside the gene matches. Germline values: CDR1 SNHLY, CDR2 FYNNEI. The CDR3 is CASSRGGRETQYF. The DNA of the CDR3 is TGTGCCAGCAGTCGAGGGGGCAGGGAGACCCAGTACTTC.

This chain links TRBV5-1 with TRBJ1-1; D ambiguous. V lost 4 bases to trimming and J lost 1 base, with 11 bases between them. CDR1 is SGHRS, CDR2 YFSETQ, per germline. This CDR3 region has 14 residues. The CDR3 nucleotides are TGCGCCAGCAGCCGCGGAGGATCGAACACTGAAGCTTTCTTT. Protein sequence: CASSRGGSNTEAFF.

V is TRBV18 and J is TRBJ1-1, with unresolved D. This CDR3 has 16 residues. Per germline, CDR1 KGHSH and CDR2 LQKENI. The V end lost 3 bases, the J end lost 1 base, and 15 bases lay between the germline ends. DNA of the CDR3: TGTGCCAGCTCACCCCGTAAACCCCTCGGGAACACTGAAGCTTTCTTT. Its protein product is CASSPRKPLGNTEAFF.

The J gene is TRBJ2-1, the V gene TRBV7-2; 7 bases are a match to TRBD2. Unmatched junction bases numbered 7, after V lost 1 base and J lost 7 bases. There are 15 residues in the CDR3. Germline CDR1 SGHTA, CDR2 FQGNSA. CDR3 coding DNA: TGTGCCAGCAGCTTAGATCTGCGGGAGTTTAATGAGCAGTTCTTC. Translating gives CASSLDLREFNEQFF.

The rearrangement uses TRBV14 and TRBJ1-2, with a possible D match to TRBD1 (5 bases). The CDR3 contains 18 residues. Deletions cut 0 bases from V and 2 bases from J, with 19 bases between. Germline CDR1 reads SGHDN; CDR2 reads FVKESK. The CDR3 sequence is CASSQDRGDALTNYGYTF. The CDR3 coding sequence is TGTGCCAGCAGCCAAGATCGGGGGGACGCACTGACCAACTATGGCTACACCTTC.

The chain has TRBV4-1 and TRBJ2-5; 8 bases match TRBD2. The CDR3 extends over 17 amino acids. Germline values: CDR1 MGHRA, CDR2 YSYEKL. V lost 0 bases and J lost 5; bases outside the gene matches: 11. DNA for the CDR3: TGCGCCAGCAGCCAAGAAGGGCGGGGGGCGCTTTTGGAGACCCAGTACTTC. Translated, it gives CASSQEGRGALLETQYF.

This clone appeared a single time. The chain combines TRBV7-9 with TRBJ2-7, with D possibly TRBD1 on 6 matching bases. V shed 0 bases and J shed 2 bases, with 14 bases lying between them. In germline, CDR1 is SEHNR, CDR2 FQNEAQ (reference sequence). The CDR3 loop spans 16 amino acids. The CDR3 region has the DNA TGTGCCAGCAGCTTAGCTGAGGGCAGGGGACCCTACGAGCAGTACTTC. It specifies CASSLAEGRGPYEQYF. The whole variable domain, remainder taken from reference TRBV7-9 and TRBJ2-7, is DTGVSQNPRHKITKRGQNVTFRCDPISEHNRLYWYRQTLGQGPEFLTYFQNEAQLEKSRLLSDRFSAERPKGSFSTLEIQRTEQGDSAMYLCASSLAEGRGPYEQYFGPGTRLTVT.

The chain has TRBV7-9 and TRBJ2-5, with 10 bases that match TRBD2. This CDR3 is built from 14 residues. Germline V gene lookup returns CDR1 SEHNR and CDR2 FQNEAQ (reference sequence). The J segment lost 5 bases and the V segment lost 6 bases, leaving 6 bases of the junction unmatched. CDR3 residues: CASRSGLALETQYF. The CDR3, as DNA: TGTGCCAGCAGGTCGGGACTAGCGCTTGAGACCCAGTACTTC.

The chain combines TRBV28 with TRBJ1-1; D is uncertain. With 7 bases removed from V and 4 bases from J, the gap between germline ends came to 13 bases. CDR1 is MDHEN and CDR2 is SYDVKM in the germline V gene. CDR3 length: 13 amino acids. This CDR3 is CASIPGDSTEAFF. Written as DNA, the CDR3 is TGTGCCAGCATCCCCGGGGATTCCACTGAAGCTTTCTTT.

The chain joins TRBV4-1 to TRBJ1-6; D is uncertain. The V gene's germline CDR1 is MGHRA and CDR2 YSYEKL. This CDR3 has 17 residues. V shed 1 base and J shed 7 bases, with 17 bases lying between them. The DNA of the CDR3 is TGCGCCAGCAGCCAAGTAGGGAGTTCCTTTCAAAATTCACCCCTCCACTTT. Amino acid sequence: CASSQVGSSFQNSPLHF.

This sequence joins TRBV5-1 and TRBJ1-1; TRBD1 matches 9 bases. V lost 4 bases and J lost 7; bases outside the gene matches: 11. The CDR3 runs 15 residues. The germline gives CDR1 SGHRS, CDR2 YFSETQ. CDR3 residues: CASSQNTGGGNEAFF. Here the CDR3 DNA reads TGCGCCAGCAGCCAAAACACAGGGGGCGGAAATGAAGCTTTCTTT.

V is TRBV18 and J is TRBJ2-7, with 13 bases matching TRBD2. Germline V gives CDR1 KGHSH, CDR2 LQKENI. V was pared by 3 bases and J by 1 base, with 3 bases of the junction left unmatched. The CDR3 contains 16 residues. The DNA for the CDR3 is TGTGCCAGCTCACCCGGGACTAGCGGGACGTCCTACGAGCAGTACTTC. This codes for CASSPGTSGTSYEQYF.

To note about this clone: The same CDR3 can be traced to other DNA sequences in this sample. V usage is TRBV5-1 and J usage is TRBJ2-3; a possible D gene is TRBD2 (6 bases). The CDR3 loop spans 16 amino acids. Germline V gene lookup returns CDR1 SGHRS and CDR2 YFSETQ. V was trimmed by 0 bases and J by 2 bases, leaving 13 bases between them. CDR3 sequence: CASSLDGGGFTDTQYF. The CDR3 coding sequence is TGCGCCAGCAGCTTGGACGGTGGGGGGTTCACAGATACGCAGTATTTT.

A single count supports this clone. V usage is TRBV19 and J usage is TRBJ2-1; 9 bases line up with TRBD2. J gave up 6 bases and V 5 bases, and 8 bases lay outside the gene matches. Germline V gives CDR1 LNHDA, CDR2 SQIVND (reference sequence). The CDR3 length is 15 residues. The CDR3 is CASSVGLASLNEQFF. CDR3 DNA sequence: TGTGCCAGTAGTGTAGGACTAGCGTCCCTCAATGAGCAGTTCTTC.